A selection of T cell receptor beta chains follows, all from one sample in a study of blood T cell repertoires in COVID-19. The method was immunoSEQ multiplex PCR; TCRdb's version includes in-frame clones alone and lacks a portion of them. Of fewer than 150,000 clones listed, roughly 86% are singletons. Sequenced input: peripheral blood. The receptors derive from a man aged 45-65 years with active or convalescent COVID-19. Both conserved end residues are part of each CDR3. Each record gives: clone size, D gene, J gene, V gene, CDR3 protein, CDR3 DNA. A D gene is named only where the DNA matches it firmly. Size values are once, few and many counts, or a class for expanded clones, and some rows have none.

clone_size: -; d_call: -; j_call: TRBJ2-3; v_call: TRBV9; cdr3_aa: CASSVPGGTDTQYF; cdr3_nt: TGTGCCAGCAGCGTCCCAGGGGGCACAGATACGCAGTATTTT
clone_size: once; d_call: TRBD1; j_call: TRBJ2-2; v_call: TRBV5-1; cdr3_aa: CASSWMGVRGSTGELFF; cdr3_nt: TGCGCCAGCAGCTGGATGGGAGTCAGGGGGAGCACCGGGGAGCTGTTTTTT
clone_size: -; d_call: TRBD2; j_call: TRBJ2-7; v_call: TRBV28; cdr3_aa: CASGRASGRARYEQYF; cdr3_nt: TGTGCCAGCGGGCGGGCAAGCGGGAGGGCAAGGTACGAGCAGTACTTC
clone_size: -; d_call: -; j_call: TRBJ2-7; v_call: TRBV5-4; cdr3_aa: CASSFQGPYEQYF; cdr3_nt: TGTGCCAGCAGCTTCCAGGGGCCCTACGAGCAGTACTTC
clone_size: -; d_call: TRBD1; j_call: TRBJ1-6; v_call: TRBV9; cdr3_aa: CASSVEGGGQGRNSPLHF; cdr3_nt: TGTGCCAGCAGCGTAGAGGGGGGAGGACAGGGGCGGAATTCACCCCTCCACTTT
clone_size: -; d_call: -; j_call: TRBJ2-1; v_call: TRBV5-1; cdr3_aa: CASSLGSSSSSYNEQFF; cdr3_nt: TGCGCCAGCAGCCTGGGATCTAGCAGCAGCTCCTACAATGAGCAGTTCTTC
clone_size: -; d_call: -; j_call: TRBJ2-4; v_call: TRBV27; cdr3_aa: CASSLQGAKNIQYF; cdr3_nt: TGTGCCAGCAGTTTACAGGGGGCCAAAAACATTCAGTACTTC
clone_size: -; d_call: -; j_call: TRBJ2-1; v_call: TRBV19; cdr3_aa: CASSIVARSSYNEQFF; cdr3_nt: TGTGCCAGTAGTATTGTTGCGCGGAGCTCCTACAATGAGCAGTTCTTC
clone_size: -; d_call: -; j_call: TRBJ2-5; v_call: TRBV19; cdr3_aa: CASSNIRETQYF; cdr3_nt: TGTGCCAGTAGCAATATCAGGGAGACCCAGTACTTC
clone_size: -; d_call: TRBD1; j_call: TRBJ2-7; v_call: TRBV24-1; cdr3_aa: CATSDWGQGKDEQYF; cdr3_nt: TGTGCCACCAGTGATTGGGGACAGGGGAAGGACGAGCAGTACTTC
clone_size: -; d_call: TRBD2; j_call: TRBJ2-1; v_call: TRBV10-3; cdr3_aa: CAISDLAGGNNEQFF; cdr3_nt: TGTGCCATCAGTGATCTTGCGGGAGGGAACAATGAGCAGTTCTTC
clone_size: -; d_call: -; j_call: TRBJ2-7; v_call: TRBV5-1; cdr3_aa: CASSPGLQGAYEQYF; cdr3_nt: TGCGCCAGCAGCCCGGGACTTCAAGGAGCCTACGAGCAGTACTTC
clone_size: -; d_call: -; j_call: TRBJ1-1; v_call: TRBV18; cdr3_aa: CASSREARANTEAFF; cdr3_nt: TGTGCCAGCTCACGAGAGGCCAGGGCAAACACTGAAGCTTTCTTT
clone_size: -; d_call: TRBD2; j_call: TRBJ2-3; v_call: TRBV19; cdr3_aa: CASSTGLAGVDTQYF; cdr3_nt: TGTGCCAGTAGTACGGGACTAGCGGGAGTAGATACGCAGTATTTT
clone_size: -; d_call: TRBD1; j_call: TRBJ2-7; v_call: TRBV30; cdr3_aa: CAWTGTGIFEQYF; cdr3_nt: TGTGCCTGGACCGGGACAGGGATTTTCGAGCAGTACTTC
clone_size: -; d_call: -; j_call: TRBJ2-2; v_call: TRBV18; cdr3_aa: CASSPKNTGELFF; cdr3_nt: TGTGCCAGCTCACCCAAGAACACCGGGGAGCTGTTTTTT
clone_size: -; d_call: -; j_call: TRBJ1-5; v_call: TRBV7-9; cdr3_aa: CASSLVTADQPQHF; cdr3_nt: TGTGCCAGCAGCTTAGTCACAGCTGATCAGCCCCAGCATTTT
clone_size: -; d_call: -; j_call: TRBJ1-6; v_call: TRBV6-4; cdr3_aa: CASSETAQGNSPLHF; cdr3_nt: TGTGCCAGCAGTGAGACAGCCCAGGGTAATTCACCCCTCCACTTT
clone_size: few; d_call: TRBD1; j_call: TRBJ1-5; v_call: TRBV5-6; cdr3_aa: CASSMWDRAFYYQPQHF; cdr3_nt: TGTGCCAGCAGCATGTGGGACAGGGCCTTCTATTATCAGCCCCAGCATTTT
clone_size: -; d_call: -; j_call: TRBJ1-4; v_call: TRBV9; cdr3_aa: CASSAGGPNEKLFF; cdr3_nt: TGTGCCAGCAGCGCGGGGGGACCCAATGAAAAACTGTTTTTT
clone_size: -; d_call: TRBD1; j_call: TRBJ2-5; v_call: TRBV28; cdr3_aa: CASTPGQGNQETQYF; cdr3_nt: TGTGCCAGCACCCCGGGACAGGGGAACCAAGAGACCCAGTACTTC
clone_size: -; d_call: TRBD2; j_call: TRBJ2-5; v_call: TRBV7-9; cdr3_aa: CASSLASGRETQYF; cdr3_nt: TGTGCCAGCAGCTTAGCTAGCGGGAGGGAGACCCAGTACTTC